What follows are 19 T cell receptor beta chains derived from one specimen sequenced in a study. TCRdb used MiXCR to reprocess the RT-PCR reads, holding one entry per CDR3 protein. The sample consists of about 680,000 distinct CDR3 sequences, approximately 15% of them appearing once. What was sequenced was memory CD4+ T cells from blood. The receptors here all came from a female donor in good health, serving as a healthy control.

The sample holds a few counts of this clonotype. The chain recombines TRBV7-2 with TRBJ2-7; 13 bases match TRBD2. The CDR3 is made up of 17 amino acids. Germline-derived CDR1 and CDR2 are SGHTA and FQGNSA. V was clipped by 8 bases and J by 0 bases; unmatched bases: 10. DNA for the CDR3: TGTGCCAGCCCCGGGACTAGCGGGAATCGGGGCTCCTACGAGCAGTACTTC. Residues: CASPGTSGNRGSYEQYF.

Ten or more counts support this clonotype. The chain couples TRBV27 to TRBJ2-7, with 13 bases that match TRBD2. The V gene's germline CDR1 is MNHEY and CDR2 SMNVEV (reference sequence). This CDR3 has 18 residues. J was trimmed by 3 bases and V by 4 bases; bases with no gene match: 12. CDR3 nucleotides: TGTGCCAGCAGTTCCTATGGACTAGCGGGAGCAAGAAACTACGAGCAGTACTTC. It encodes CASSSYGLAGARNYEQYF.

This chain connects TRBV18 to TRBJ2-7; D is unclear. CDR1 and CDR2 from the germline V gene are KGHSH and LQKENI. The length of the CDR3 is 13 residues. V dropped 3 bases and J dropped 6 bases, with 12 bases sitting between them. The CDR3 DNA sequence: TGTGCCAGCTCACCCTCGATACCTACCGAGCAGTACTTC. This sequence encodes CASSPSIPTEQYF.

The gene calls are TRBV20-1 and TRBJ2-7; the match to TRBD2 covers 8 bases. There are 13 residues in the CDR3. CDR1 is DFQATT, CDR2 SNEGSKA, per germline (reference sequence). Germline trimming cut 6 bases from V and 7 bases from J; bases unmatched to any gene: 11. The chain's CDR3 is CSAPGLAGGEQYF. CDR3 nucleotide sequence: TGCAGTGCCCCCGGGCTAGCGGGTGGGGAGCAGTACTTC.

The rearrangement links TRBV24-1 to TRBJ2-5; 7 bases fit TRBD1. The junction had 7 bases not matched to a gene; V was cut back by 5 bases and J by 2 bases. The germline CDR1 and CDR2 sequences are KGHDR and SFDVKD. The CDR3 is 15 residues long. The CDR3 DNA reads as TGTGCCACCAGTGGTCGACAGGGCCCTCAAGAGACCCAGTACTTC. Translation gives CATSGRQGPQETQYF.

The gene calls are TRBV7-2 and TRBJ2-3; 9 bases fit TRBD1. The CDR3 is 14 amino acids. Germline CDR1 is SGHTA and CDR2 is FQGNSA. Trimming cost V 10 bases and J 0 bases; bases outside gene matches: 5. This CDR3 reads CANTGGRSTDTQYF. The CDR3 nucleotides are TGTGCCAACACAGGGGGCAGAAGCACAGATACGCAGTATTTT. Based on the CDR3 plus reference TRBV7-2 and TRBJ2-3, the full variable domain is GAGVSQSPSNKVTEKGKDVELRCDPISGHTALYWYRQSLGQGLEFLIYFQGNSAPDKSGLPSDRFSAERTGGSVSTLTIQRTQQEDSAVYLCANTGGRSTDTQYFGPGTRLTVL.

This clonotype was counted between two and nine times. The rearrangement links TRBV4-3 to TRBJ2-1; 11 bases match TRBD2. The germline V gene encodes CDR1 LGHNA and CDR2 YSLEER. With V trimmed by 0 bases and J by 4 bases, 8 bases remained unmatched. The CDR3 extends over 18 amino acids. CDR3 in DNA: TGCGCCAGCAGCCAAGATGACGCTAGCGGGAGGTTGTACAATGAGCAGTTCTTC. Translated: CASSQDDASGRLYNEQFF.

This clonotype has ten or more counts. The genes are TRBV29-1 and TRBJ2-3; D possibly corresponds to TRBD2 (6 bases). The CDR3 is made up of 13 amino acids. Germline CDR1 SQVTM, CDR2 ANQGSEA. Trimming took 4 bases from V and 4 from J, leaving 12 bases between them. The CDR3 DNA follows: TGCAGCGTTGGGGCGGGAAGATCAGATACGCAGTATTTT. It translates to CSVGAGRSDTQYF.

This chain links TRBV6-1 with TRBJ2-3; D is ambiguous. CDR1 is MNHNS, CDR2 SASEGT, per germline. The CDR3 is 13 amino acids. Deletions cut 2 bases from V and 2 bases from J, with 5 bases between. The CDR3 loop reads CASSEIPTDTQYF. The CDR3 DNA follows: TGTGCCAGCAGTGAAATCCCCACAGATACGCAGTATTTT.

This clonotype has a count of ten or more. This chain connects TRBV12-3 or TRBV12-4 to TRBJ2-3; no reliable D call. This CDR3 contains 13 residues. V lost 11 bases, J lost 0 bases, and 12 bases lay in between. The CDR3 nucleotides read TGTGCCGATGCGCCGGGTAGCACAGATACGCAGTATTTT. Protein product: CADAPGSTDTQYF.

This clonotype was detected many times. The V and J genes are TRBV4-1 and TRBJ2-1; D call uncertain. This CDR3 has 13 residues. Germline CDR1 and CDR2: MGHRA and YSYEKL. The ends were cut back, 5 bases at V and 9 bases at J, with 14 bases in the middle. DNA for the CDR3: TGCGCCAGCAGCTCTCAAAAAGGTGGTGAGCAGTTCTTC. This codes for CASSSQKGGEQFF.

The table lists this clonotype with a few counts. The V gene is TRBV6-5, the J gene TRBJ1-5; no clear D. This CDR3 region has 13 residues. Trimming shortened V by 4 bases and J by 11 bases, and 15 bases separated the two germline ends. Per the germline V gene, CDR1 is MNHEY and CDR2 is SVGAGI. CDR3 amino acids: CASSSWAFGAQHF. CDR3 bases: TGTGCCAGCAGTTCGTGGGCTTTCGGCGCCCAGCATTTT.

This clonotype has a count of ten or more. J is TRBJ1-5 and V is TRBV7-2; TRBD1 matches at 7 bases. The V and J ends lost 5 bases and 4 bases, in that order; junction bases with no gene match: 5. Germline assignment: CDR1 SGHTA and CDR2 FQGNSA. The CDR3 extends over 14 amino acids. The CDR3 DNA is TGTGCCAGCAGCCAGGGACAGATGAATCAGCCCCAGCATTTT. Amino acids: CASSQGQMNQPQHF.

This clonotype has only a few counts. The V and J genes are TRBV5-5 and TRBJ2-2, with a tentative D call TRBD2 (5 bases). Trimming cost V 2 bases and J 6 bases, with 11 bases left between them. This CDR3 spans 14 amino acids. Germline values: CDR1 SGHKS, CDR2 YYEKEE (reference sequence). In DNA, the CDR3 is TGTGCCAGCAGCTTTAACGGGAATGCCGGGGAGCTGTTTTTT. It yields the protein CASSFNGNAGELFF.

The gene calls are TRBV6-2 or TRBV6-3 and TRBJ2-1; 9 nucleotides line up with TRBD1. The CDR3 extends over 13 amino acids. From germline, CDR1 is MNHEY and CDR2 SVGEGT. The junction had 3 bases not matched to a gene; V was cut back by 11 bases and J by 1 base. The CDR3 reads CAAGTGSYNEQFF. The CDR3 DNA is TGTGCCGCCGGGACAGGGTCCTACAATGAGCAGTTCTTC.

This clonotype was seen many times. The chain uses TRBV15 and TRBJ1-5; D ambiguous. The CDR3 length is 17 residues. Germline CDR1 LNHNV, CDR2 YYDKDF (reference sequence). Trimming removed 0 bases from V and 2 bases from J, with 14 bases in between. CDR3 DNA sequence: TGTGCCACCAGCAGAGATCGGGCGGGTGCGGGCAATCAGCCCCAGCATTTT. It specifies CATSRDRAGAGNQPQHF.

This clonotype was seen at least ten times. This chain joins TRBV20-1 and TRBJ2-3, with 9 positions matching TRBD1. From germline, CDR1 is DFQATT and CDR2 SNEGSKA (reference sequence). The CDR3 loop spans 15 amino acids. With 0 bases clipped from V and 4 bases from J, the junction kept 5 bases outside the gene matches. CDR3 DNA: TGCAGTGCTAGAGATGGGACAGGGAGAGCAGATACGCAGTATTTT. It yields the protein CSARDGTGRADTQYF.

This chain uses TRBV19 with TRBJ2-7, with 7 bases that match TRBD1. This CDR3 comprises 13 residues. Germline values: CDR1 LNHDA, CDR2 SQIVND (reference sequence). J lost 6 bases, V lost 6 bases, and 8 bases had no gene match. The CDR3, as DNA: TGTGCCAGTAGCCTTGACAGGGAAGTCGAGCAGTACTTC. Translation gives CASSLDREVEQYF.

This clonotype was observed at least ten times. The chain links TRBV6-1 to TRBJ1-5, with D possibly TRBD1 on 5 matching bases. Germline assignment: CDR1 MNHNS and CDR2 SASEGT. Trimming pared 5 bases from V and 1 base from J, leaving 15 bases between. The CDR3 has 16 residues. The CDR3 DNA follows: TGTGCCAGCAGTCCTTACCCGACAGTGAGCAATCAGCCCCAGCATTTT. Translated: CASSPYPTVSNQPQHF.